Sequencing of this T cell receptor beta chain was carried out in a study of blood T cell repertoires in COVID-19 (dated by TCRdb to about 2020). General notes on the study: Samples from collaborators originated in the United States, Italy and Spain and spanned both the acute and convalescent phases of COVID-19. The material from the prospective study consisted of cDNA or gDNA derived from T cells, B-cell-depleted T cells, or PBMCs. The dataset comprised deeply sampled blood TCRbeta repertoires from subjects exposed to, actively infected with, or recovered from COVID-19. A freely available public database, intended as a resource for researchers studying the immune response to SARS-CoV-2, is where the repertoires were released. The samples were drawn from the first 160 participants of the ongoing ImmuneRACE study and from some 1,300 subjects provided by 6 global collaborators. The sample metadata nearly always contained a de-identified subject ID, COVID-19 status, age in years and sex. HLA class I and class II types, where available, came from metadata supplied by the sample provider rather than from assay-based typing. On the study overall, not on this receptor specifically: How much clinical and demographic metadata was included differed by source and by participant, and the metadata was provided uncurated.

CDR1 and CDR2 were assigned from the germline V gene as ENHRY and SYGVKD. V was cut back by 4 bases and J by 0 bases, leaving a gap of 9 bases between them. Spanning cysteine to phenylalanine, the CDR3 consists of 14 amino acids. The read is trimmed to its CDR3 DNA, 42 bases read in frame from base 1. Participants in the prospective study were enrolled through a virtual design, were aged 18 to 89 years, and lived in fewer than 30 United States geographic areas. To assign participants to cohorts, the prospective study relied on clinical history that participants themselves reported in a screening survey and a study questionnaire. Recovered participants in ImmuneRACE Cohort 3 were defined by two consecutive negative NP/OP PCR tests, clearance by a healthcare professional, or resolution of symptoms. Mobile phlebotomists in the prospective study collected whole blood, serum and a nasopharyngeal or oropharyngeal swab from every participant. Over a roughly 2-month period, participants in the prospective study had the option of providing additional blood draws and questionnaires. Blood samples from the prospective study were shipped frozen or at room temperature prior to DNA extraction.

On this clone itself: No cognate antigen has been identified for it. Within one base of it there is no much larger clone, and no base qualities were kept.

TCRbeta CDR3 regions were amplified from genomic DNA using the immunoSEQ Assay, a bias-controlled multiplex PCR. The published analysis was carried out like this. Nucleated cell counts per sample were estimated from amplification of reference gene primers within the assay. Sequence reads were collapsed and filtered to measure the absolute abundance of every unique TCRbeta CDR3 rearrangement. Productive Simpson clonality was computed per sample as the square root of Simpson's diversity index over productive rearrangements. The source is immuneACCESS, and TCRdb retained only in-frame sequences with V and J called. Part of the clones is not carried over; for the studies checked, unresolved V genes explain less than half of this, and the remainder is unexplained. V and J calls and clone size are those listed in that table; D and trimming were worked out from the DNA. The sample contains 150,000 to 200,000 clones, about nine tenths of them found a single time. The ten most abundant clones make up roughly 9% of the sample.

Sequencing input: PBMCs or T cells enriched from blood (not recorded which). The sequence came from a woman between 18 and 30 years old who had recovered from COVID-19. The sequence joins TRBV10-3 to TRBJ1-1; the D region possibly corresponds to TRBD1 (6 bases align). CDR3 loop: CAISGTALNTEAFF. The DNA sequence is as follows: TGTGCCATCAGTGGGACAGCCTTGAACACTGAAGCTTTCTTT.